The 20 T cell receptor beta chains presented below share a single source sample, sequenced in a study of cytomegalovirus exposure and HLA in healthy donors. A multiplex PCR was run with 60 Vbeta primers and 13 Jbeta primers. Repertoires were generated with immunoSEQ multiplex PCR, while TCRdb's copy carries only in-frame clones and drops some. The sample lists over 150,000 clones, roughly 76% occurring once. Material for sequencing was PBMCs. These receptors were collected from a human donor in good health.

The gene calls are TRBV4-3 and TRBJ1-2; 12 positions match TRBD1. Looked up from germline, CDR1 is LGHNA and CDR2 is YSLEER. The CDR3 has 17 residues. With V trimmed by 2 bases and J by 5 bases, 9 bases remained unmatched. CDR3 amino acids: CASSQYSGTGGFYGYTF. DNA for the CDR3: TGCGCCAGCAGCCAATACTCCGGGACAGGGGGCTTTTATGGCTACACCTTC.

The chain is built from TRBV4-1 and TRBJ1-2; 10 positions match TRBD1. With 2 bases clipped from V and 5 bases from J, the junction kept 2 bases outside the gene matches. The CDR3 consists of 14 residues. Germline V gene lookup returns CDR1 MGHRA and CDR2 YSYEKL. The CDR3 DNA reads TGCGCCAGCAGCCAACCGGGACAGGGGTATGGCTACACCTTC. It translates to CASSQPGQGYGYTF.

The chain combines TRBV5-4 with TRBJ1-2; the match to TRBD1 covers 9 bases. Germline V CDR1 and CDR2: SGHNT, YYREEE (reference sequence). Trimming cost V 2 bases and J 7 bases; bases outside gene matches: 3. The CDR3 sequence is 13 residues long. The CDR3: CASSFRDRVGYTF. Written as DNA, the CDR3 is TGTGCCAGCAGCTTCCGGGACAGGGTTGGCTACACCTTC.

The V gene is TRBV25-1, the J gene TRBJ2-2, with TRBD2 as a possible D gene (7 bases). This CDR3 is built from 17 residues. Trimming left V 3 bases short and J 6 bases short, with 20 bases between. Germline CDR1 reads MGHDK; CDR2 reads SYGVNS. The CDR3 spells CASSESKGGHLSGELFF. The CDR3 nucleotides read TGTGCCAGCAGTGAGTCTAAGGGGGGGCATCTATCCGGGGAGCTGTTTTTT. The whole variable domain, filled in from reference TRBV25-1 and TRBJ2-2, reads EADIYQTPRYLVIGTGKKITLECSQTMGHDKMYWYQQDPGMELHLIHYSYGVNSTEKGDLSSESTVSRIRTEHFPLTLESARPSHTSQYLCASSESKGGHLSGELFFGEGSRLTVL.

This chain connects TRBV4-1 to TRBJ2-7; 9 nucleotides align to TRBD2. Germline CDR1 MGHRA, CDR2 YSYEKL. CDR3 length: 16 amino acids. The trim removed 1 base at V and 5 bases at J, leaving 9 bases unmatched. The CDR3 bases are TGCGCCAGCAGCCAAGTCTCGGGGACTAGCATCCACGAGCAGTACTTC. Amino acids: CASSQVSGTSIHEQYF.

The CDR3 loop is CASSFNRGEAFF. As DNA, the CDR3 is TGTGCCAGCAGTTTTAACAGGGGTGAAGCTTTCTTT. The gene calls are TRBV6-5 and TRBJ1-1; 7 bases line up with TRBD1. The CDR3 extends over 12 amino acids. The germline CDR1 and CDR2 sequences are MNHEY and SVGAGI. Germline trimming cut 4 bases from V and 7 bases from J; bases unmatched to any gene: 3.

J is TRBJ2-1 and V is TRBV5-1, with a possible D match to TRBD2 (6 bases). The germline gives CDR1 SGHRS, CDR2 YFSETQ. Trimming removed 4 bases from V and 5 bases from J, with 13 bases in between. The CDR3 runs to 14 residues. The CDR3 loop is CASSRGGDHNEQFF. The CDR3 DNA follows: TGCGCCAGCAGCCGGGGCGGGGACCACAATGAGCAGTTCTTC. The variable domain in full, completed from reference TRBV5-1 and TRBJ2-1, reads KAGVTQTPRYLIKTRGQQVTLSCSPISGHRSVSWYQQTPGQGLQFLFEYFSETQRNKGNFPGRFSGRQFSNSRSEMNVSTLELGDSALYLCASSRGGDHNEQFFGPGTRLTVL.

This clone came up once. DNA for the CDR3: TGTGCCAGTAGTATGAGGACTAGCGGGGGAGCGAACACCGGGGAGCTGTTTTTT. This gives the protein CASSMRTSGGANTGELFF. The chain joins TRBV19 to TRBJ2-2, with 13 bases that match TRBD2. Germline V gene sequence: CDR1 LNHDA, CDR2 SQIVND (reference sequence). The CDR3 covers 18 residues. V trimming: 3 bases; J trimming: 0 bases; junction bases outside the gene matches: 4.

The CDR3 DNA follows: TGTGCCAGCAGCAACGAGACAGGGGCGGAGCAGTACTTC. Amino acid sequence: CASSNETGAEQYF. This sequence joins TRBV11-2 and TRBJ2-7; 8 bases align to TRBD1. Germline V gives CDR1 SGHAT, CDR2 FQNNGV. Trimming at V came to 5 bases and at J to 7 bases, leaving 7 bases not matched to a gene. The CDR3 loop spans 13 amino acids.

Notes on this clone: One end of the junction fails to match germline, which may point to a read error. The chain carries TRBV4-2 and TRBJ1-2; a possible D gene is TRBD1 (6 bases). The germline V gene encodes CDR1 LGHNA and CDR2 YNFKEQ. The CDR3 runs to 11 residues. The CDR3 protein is CASSQDSDRLF. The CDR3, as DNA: TGTGCCAGCAGCCAAGATTCGGACAGACTCTTC.

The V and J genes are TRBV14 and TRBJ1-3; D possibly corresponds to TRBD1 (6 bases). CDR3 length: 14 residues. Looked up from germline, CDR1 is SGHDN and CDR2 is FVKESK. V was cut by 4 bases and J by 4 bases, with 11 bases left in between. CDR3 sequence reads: CASSLPQGGNTIYF. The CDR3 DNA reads TGTGCCAGCAGCCTACCACAGGGCGGAAACACCATATATTTT.

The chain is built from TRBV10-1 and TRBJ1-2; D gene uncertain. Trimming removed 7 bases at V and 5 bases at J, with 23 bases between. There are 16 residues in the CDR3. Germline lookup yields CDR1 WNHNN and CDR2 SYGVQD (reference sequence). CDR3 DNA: TGCGCCAGCACCAAGGAGACGACACTTAGGAGGTATGGCTACACCTTC. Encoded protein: CASTKETTLRRYGYTF.

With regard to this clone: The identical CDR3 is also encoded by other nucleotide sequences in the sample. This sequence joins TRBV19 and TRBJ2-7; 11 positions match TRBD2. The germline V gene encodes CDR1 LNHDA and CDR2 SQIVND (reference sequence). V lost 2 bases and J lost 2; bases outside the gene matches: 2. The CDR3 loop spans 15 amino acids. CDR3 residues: CASSILAGGPYEQYF. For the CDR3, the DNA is TGTGCCAGTAGTATACTAGCGGGGGGCCCCTACGAGCAGTACTTC.

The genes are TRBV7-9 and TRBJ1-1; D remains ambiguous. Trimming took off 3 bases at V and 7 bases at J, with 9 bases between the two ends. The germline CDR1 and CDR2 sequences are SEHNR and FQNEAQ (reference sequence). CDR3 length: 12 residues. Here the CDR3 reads CASSFRHREAFF. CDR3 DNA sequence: TGTGCCAGCAGCTTCCGACATCGTGAAGCTTTCTTT.

The CDR3 region has the DNA TGTGCCAGCAGCTTAGGATCTCTAAGCTACGAGCAGTACTTC. This encodes CASSLGSLSYEQYF. The V gene is TRBV7-8, the J gene TRBJ2-7, with no clear D. This CDR3 is built from 14 residues. The V end was cut by 1 base, the J end by 3 bases, with 10 bases between. Germline V CDR1 and CDR2: SGHVS, FQNEAQ.

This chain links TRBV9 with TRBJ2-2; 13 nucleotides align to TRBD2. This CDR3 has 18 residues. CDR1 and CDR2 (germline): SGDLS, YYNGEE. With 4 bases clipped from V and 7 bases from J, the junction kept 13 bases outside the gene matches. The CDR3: CASSSNPTSGGVYGELFF. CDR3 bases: TGTGCCAGCAGCTCCAACCCCACTAGCGGGGGGGTTTACGGGGAGCTGTTTTTT.

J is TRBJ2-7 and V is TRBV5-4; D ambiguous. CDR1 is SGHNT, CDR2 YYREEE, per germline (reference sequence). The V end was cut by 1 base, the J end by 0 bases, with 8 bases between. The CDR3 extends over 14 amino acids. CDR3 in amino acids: CASSLSPLSYEQYF. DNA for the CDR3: TGTGCCAGCAGCTTGTCTCCCCTCTCCTACGAGCAGTACTTC.

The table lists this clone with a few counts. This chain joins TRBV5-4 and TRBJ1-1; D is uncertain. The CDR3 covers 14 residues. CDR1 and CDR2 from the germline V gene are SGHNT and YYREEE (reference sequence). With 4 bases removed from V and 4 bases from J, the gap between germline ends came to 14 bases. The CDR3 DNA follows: TGTGCCAGCAGCCTCCAAAACGAGATCACTGAAGCTTTCTTT. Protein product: CASSLQNEITEAFF.

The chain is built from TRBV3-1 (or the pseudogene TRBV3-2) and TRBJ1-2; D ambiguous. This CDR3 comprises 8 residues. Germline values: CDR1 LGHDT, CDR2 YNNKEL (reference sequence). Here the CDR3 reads CAGRGYTF. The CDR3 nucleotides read TGTGCAGGGAGGGGCTACACCTTC.

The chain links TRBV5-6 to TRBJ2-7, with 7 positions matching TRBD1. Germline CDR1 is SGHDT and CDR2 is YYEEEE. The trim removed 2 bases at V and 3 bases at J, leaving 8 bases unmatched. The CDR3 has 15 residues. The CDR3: CASSLGGLGFYEQYF. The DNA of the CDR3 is TGTGCCAGCAGCTTAGGGGGCCTAGGGTTCTACGAGCAGTACTTC. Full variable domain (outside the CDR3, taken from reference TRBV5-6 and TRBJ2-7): DAGVTQSPTHLIKTRGQQVTLRCSPKSGHDTVSWYQQALGQGPQFIFQYYEEEERQRGNFPDRFSGHQFPNYSSELNVNALLLGDSALYLCASSLGGLGFYEQYFGPGTRLTVT.